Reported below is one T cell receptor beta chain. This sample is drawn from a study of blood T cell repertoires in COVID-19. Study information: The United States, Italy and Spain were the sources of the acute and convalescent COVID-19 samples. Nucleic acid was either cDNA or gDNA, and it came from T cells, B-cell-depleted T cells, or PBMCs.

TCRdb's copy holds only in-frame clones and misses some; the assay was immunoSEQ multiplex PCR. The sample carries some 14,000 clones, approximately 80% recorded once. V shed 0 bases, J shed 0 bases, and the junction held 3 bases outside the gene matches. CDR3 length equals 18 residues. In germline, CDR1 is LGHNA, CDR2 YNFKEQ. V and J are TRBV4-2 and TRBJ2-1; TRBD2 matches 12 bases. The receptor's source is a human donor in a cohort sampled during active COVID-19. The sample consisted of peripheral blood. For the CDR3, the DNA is TGTGCCAGCAGCCAAGATCTAGCGGGGGGGGCCTCCTACAATGAGCAGTTCTTC. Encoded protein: CASSQDLAGGASYNEQFF.